The clone carrying this T cell receptor (beta chain) was found once. RNA amounts of roughly 0.5 to 1 ug underwent reverse transcription with random hexamers. Amplification of TCR beta CDR3 was carried out by immunoSEQ multiplex PCR, which covered 54 Vbeta and 13 Jbeta segments. TCRdb recomputed calls from the immunoSEQ multiplex PCR reads with MiXCR, one row per CDR3 protein. The sample contains about 210,000 distinct CDR3 sequences, around 93% of which appear only once. TEMRA cells underwent FACS enrichment and CD8+ and CD4+ T cells underwent negative isolation. This sample is part of a study of CD8 T cells in Susac syndrome. Trimming cost V 6 bases and J 3 bases, with 6 bases left between them. The CDR3 runs 12 residues. CDR1 is SGHTA, CDR2 FQGNSA, per germline.

The chain links TRBV7-2 to TRBJ1-5, with D uncertain. Sequenced: CD4+ T cells from PBMCs. This TCR was recovered from a human donor in good health. In nucleotides, the CDR3 is TGTGCCAGCAGTAAAAACAATCAGCCCCAGCATTTT. This codes for CASSKNNQPQHF. Full variable domain (outside the CDR3, taken from reference TRBV7-2 and TRBJ1-5): GAGVSQSPSNKVTEKGKDVELRCDPISGHTALYWYRQSLGQGLEFLIYFQGNSAPDKSGLPSDRFSAERTGGSVSTLTIQRTQQEDSAVYLCASSKNNQPQHFGDGTRLSIL.